This TCR beta chain is from a study of blood T cell repertoires in COVID-19. At the level of the study: T cells, B-cell-depleted T cells, or PBMCs provided the cDNA or gDNA that served as material.

This clone was seen at least ten times. From germline, CDR1 is WSHSY and CDR2 SAAADI. This CDR3 has 15 residues. Trimming removed 1 base from V and 1 base from J, with 10 bases in between. Assay used: immunoSEQ multiplex PCR; TCRdb lists only in-frame clones, some missing. The sample has about 140,000 clones, about nine tenths seen once; the top ten hold around 40%. This rearrangement joins TRBV10-2 to TRBJ1-1; D not resolved. This receptor was taken from a man aged 50-60 years who had recovered from COVID-19. The source material was peripheral blood. CDR3 in amino acids: CASSEWSTGNTEAFF. The CDR3 bases are TGCGCCAGCAGTGAGTGGAGTACTGGGAACACTGAAGCTTTCTTT.